The 13 T cell receptor beta chains in this list originate from one sample, sequenced in a study of T-cell memory formation after mild COVID-19. TCRdb used MiXCR to reprocess the 5' RACE reads, holding one entry per CDR3 protein. The sample shows roughly 380,000 distinct CDR3 sequences, 28% of them seen only once. Sequences were obtained from PBMCs or a T cell subset sorted from them (not recorded which). These receptors were obtained from an adult woman who had mild COVID-19 (a few samples of this study predate the infection). Cell type and time point are not known.

The chain carries TRBV5-8 and TRBJ1-1; D ambiguous. Germline V gene lookup returns CDR1 SGHTS and CDR2 YDEGEE. The germline V and J ends were trimmed by 4 bases and 1 base, with 17 bases remaining between them. CDR3 length equals 16 residues. The CDR3 DNA reads as TGTGCCAGCAGCCCCTTGGGAACGGGCCCGAACACTGAAGCTTTCTTT. Its translation: CASSPLGTGPNTEAFF.

The chain carries TRBV5-6 and TRBJ2-7; unclear D gene. Trimming left V 0 bases short and J 3 bases short, with 10 bases between. Germline CDR1 SGHDT, CDR2 YYEEEE. The CDR3 consists of 14 residues. The DNA of the CDR3 is TGTGCCAGCAGCTTGGGCGGATCTGACTACGAGCAGTACTTC. Translating gives CASSLGGSDYEQYF.

The gene calls are TRBV29-1 and TRBJ2-7; TRBD1 is a possible D gene (6 bases). CDR3 size: 13 residues. Germline V gene data show CDR1 as SQVTM and CDR2 as ANQGSEA. V was shortened by 4 bases and J by 0 bases, with 10 bases between the two germline ends. CDR3 sequence reads: CSVVDRYSYEQYF. The CDR3 bases are TGCAGCGTTGTCGACAGGTACTCCTACGAGCAGTACTTC.

The chain is built from TRBV13 and TRBJ2-7, with 11 bases lining up with TRBD2. J gave up 6 bases and V 8 bases, and 12 bases lay outside the gene matches. Germline-derived CDR1 and CDR2 are PRHDT and FYEKMQ (reference sequence). This CDR3 has 15 residues. The CDR3 reads CASGRTSGGPSEQYV. The CDR3 nucleotides read TGTGCCAGCGGGCGTACTAGCGGGGGCCCCTCCGAGCAGTACGTC.

This clonotype was detected a few times. The rearrangement links TRBV20-1 to TRBJ2-2, with D maybe TRBD1 (6 bases). The ends were cut back, 3 bases at V and 5 bases at J, with 16 bases in the middle. CDR1 and CDR2 (germline): DFQATT, SNEGSKA (reference sequence). This CDR3 is built from 15 residues. The CDR3 protein is CSASDTAQGTGELFF. In nucleotides, the CDR3 is TGCAGTGCTAGCGATACAGCCCAGGGGACCGGGGAGCTGTTTTTT.

The chain has TRBV18 and TRBJ2-6, with 7 bases lining up with TRBD1. The V gene's germline CDR1 is KGHSH and CDR2 LQKENI. V lost 3 bases and J lost 1; bases outside the gene matches: 6. The CDR3 extends over 17 amino acids. The CDR3 is CASSPQGQSSGANVLTF. CDR3 nucleotide sequence: TGTGCCAGCTCACCGCAGGGACAGTCTTCTGGGGCCAACGTCCTGACTTTC. Full variable domain (missing parts from reference TRBV18 and TRBJ2-6): NAGVMQNPRHLVRRRGQEARLRCSPMKGHSHVYWYRQLPEEGLKFMVYLQKENIIDESGMPKERFSAEFPKEGPSILRIQQVVRGDSAAYFCASSPQGQSSGANVLTFGAGSRLTVL.

V gene TRBV15 combines with J gene TRBJ2-6; D not resolved. V lost 4 bases to trimming and J lost 1 base, with 8 bases between them. The germline gives CDR1 LNHNV, CDR2 YYDKDF (reference sequence). The CDR3 extends over 15 amino acids. The CDR3, as DNA: TGTGCCACCAGCATTGACCAGTCTGGGGCCAACGTCCTGACTTTC. Amino acid sequence: CATSIDQSGANVLTF.

Ten or more counts support this clonotype. This sequence joins TRBV7-9 and TRBJ1-1; D gene unclear. Germline V CDR1 and CDR2: SEHNR, FQNEAQ (reference sequence). V lost 2 bases and J 3 bases, leaving 4 bases between the germline ends. The CDR3 is made up of 12 amino acids. The DNA for the CDR3 is TGTGCCAGCAGCTTATCTGACACTGAAGCTTTCTTT. Its protein is CASSLSDTEAFF.

This sequence joins TRBV29-1 and TRBJ2-4; D gene uncertain. CDR3 length: 13 amino acids. Per germline, CDR1 SQVTM and CDR2 ANQGSEA. Trimming took off 6 bases at V and 0 bases at J, with 9 bases between the two ends. CDR3 nucleotides: TGCAGCGTCACCATTCTAGCCAAAAACATTCAGTACTTC. Protein product: CSVTILAKNIQYF.

In this sample, this clonotype turned up a few times. The chain couples TRBV7-9 to TRBJ2-7; TRBD2 aligns across 7 bases. V was clipped by 4 bases and J by 5 bases; unmatched bases: 5. The germline V gene has CDR1 SEHNR and CDR2 FQNEAQ (reference sequence). The CDR3 loop spans 13 amino acids. For the CDR3, the DNA is TGTGCCAGCAGCTCAGCGGGGAAGCACGAGCAGTACTTC. Residues: CASSSAGKHEQYF.

This chain links TRBV7-6 with TRBJ2-2, with TRBD1 matching 10 bases. Germline V gene sequence: CDR1 SGHVS, CDR2 FNYEAQ. Germline trimming cut 0 bases from V and 6 bases from J; bases unmatched to any gene: 1. The CDR3 spans 15 residues. The CDR3 loop reads CASSLAGTGAGELFF. The CDR3, as DNA: TGTGCCAGCAGCTTAGCGGGGACAGGGGCCGGGGAGCTGTTTTTT.

This chain uses TRBV20-1 with TRBJ1-2, with a weak D call TRBD1 (5 bases). The V end was cut by 5 bases, the J end by 4 bases, with 14 bases between. Germline V lookup: CDR1 DFQATT, CDR2 SNEGSKA (reference sequence). The CDR3 is 13 residues long. Written as DNA, the CDR3 is TGCAGTGCTGGGGGGGGACTGCCCTATGGCTACACCTTC. Translated, it gives CSAGGGLPYGYTF.

J is TRBJ2-3 and V is TRBV6-1; tentatively, D is TRBD1 or TRBD2 (6 bases each). Germline V gene data show CDR1 as MNHNS and CDR2 as SASEGT. V was cut by 2 bases and J by 2 bases, with 8 bases left in between. The CDR3 sequence is 14 residues long. The CDR3 loop is CASSERGPTDTQYF. In DNA form, the CDR3 reads TGTGCCAGCAGTGAACGGGGGCCCACAGATACGCAGTATTTT.